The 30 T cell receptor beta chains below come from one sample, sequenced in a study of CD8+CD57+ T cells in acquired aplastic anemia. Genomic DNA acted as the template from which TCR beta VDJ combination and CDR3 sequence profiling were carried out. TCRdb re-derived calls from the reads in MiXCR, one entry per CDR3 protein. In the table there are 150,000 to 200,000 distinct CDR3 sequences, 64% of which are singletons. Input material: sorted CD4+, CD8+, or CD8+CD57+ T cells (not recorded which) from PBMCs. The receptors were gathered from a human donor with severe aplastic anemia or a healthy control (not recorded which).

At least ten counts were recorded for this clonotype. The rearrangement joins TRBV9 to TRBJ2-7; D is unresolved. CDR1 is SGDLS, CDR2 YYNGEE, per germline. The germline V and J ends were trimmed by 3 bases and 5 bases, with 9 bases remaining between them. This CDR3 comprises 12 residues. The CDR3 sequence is CASSDPDHEQYF. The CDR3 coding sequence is TGTGCCAGCAGCGACCCAGACCACGAGCAGTACTTC.

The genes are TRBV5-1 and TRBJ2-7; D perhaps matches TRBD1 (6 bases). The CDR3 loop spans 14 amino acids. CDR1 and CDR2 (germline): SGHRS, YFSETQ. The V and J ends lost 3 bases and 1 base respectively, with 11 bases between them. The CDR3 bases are TGCGCCAGCAGCTCAAACAGGGATTCCTACGAGCAGTACTTC. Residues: CASSSNRDSYEQYF.

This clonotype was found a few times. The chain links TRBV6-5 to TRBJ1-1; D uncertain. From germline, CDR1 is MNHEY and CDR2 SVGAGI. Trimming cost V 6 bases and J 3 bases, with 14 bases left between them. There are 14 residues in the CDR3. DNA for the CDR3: TGTGCCAGCAGCCCGTGGATTACGGACACTGAAGCTTTCTTT. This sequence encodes CASSPWITDTEAFF.

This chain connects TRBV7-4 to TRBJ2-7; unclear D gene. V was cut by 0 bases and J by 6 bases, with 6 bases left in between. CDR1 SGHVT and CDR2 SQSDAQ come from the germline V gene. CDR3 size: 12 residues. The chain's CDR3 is CASSLADGEQYF. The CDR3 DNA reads TGTGCCAGCAGCTTAGCGGACGGCGAGCAGTACTTC.

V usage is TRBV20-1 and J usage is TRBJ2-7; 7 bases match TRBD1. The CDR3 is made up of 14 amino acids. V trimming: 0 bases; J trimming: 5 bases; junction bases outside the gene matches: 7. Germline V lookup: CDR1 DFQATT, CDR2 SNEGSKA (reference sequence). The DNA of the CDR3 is TGCAGTGCTAGAGACCGGACAGGACCGGACGAGCAGTACTTC. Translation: CSARDRTGPDEQYF.

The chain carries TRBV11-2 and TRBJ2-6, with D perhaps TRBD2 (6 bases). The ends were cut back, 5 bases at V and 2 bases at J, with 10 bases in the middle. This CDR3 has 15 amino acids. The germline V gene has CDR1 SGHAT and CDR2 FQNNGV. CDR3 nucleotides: TGTGCCAGCAGCCAGGAGGGTCCTGGGGCCAACGTCCTGACTTTC. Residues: CASSQEGPGANVLTF.

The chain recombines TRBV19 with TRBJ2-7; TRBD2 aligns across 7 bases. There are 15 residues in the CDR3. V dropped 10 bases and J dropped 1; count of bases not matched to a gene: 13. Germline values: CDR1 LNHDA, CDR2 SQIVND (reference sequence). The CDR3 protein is CATGREASGSYEQYF. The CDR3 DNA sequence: TGTGCCACCGGAAGGGAGGCTAGCGGTTCCTACGAGCAGTACTTC.

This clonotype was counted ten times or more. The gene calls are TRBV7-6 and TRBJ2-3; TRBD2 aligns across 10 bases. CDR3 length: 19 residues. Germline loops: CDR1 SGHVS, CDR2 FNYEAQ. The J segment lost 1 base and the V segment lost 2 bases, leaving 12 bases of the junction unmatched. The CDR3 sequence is CASSLLAGDLQHGTDTQYF. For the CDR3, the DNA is TGTGCCAGCAGCTTACTAGCGGGGGATCTTCAGCACGGCACAGATACGCAGTATTTT. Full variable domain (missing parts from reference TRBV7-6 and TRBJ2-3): GAGVSQSPRYKVTKRGQDVALRCDPISGHVSLYWYRQALGQGPEFLTYFNYEAQQDKSGLPNDRFSAERPEGSISTLTIQRTEQRDSAMYRCASSLLAGDLQHGTDTQYFGPGTRLTVL.

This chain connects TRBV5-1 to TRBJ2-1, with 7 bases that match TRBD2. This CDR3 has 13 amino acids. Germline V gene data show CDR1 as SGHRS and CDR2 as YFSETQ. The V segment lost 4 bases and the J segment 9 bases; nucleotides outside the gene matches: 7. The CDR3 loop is CASSPRLASEQFF. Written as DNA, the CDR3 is TGCGCCAGCAGCCCGAGACTAGCAAGTGAGCAGTTCTTC. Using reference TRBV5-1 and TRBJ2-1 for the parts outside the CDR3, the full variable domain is KAGVTQTPRYLIKTRGQQVTLSCSPISGHRSVSWYQQTPGQGLQFLFEYFSETQRNKGNFPGRFSGRQFSNSRSEMNVSTLELGDSALYLCASSPRLASEQFFGPGTRLTVL.

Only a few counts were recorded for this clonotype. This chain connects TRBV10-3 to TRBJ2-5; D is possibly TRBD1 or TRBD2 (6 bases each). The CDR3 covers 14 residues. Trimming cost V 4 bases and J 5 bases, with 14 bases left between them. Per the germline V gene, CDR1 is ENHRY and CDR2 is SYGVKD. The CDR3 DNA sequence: TGTGCCATCAGTGCACCGGGGGCTGTTGAGACCCAGTACTTC. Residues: CAISAPGAVETQYF.

CDR3 in DNA: TGTGCCGGCTCAGAGCGCAATCAGCCCCAGCATTTT. Translation gives CAGSERNQPQHF. J is TRBJ1-5 and V is TRBV10-3; D remains ambiguous. Germline CDR1 ENHRY, CDR2 SYGVKD. V gave up 11 bases and J gave up 2 bases, with 10 bases separating them. This CDR3 has 12 residues.

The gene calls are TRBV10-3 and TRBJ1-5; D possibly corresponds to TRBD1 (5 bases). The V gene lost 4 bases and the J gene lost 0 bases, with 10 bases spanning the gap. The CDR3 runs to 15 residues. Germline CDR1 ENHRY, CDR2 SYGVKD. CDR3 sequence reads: CAISVSGNSNQPQHF. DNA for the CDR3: TGTGCCATCAGTGTATCAGGGAATAGCAATCAGCCCCAGCATTTT.

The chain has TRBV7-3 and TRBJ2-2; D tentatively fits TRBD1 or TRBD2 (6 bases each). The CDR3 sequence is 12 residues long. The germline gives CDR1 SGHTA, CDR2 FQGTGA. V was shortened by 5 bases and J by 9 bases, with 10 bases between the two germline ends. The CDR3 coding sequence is TGTGCCAGCAGCCCGGGGGCGCGGGAGCTGTTTTTT. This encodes CASSPGARELFF.

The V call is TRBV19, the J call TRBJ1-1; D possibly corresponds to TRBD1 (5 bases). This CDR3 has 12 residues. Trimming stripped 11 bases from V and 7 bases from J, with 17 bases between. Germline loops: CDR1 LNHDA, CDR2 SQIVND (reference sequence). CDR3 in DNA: TGTGCCGCCTCAAGGGAGGGGAGTGAAGCTTTCTTT. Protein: CAASREGSEAFF.

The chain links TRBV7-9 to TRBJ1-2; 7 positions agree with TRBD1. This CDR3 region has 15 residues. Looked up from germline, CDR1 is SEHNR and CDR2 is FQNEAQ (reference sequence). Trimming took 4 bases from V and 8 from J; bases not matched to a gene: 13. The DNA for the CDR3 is TGTGCCAGCAGCTATGGACAGGAGGGGTCCTGGGGCTACACCTTC. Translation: CASSYGQEGSWGYTF.

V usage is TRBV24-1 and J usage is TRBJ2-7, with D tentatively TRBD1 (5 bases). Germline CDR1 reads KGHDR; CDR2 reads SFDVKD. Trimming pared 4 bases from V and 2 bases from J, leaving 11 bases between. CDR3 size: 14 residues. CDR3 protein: CATSDPGLPYEQYF. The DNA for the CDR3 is TGTGCCACCAGTGACCCAGGGCTTCCCTACGAGCAGTACTTC.

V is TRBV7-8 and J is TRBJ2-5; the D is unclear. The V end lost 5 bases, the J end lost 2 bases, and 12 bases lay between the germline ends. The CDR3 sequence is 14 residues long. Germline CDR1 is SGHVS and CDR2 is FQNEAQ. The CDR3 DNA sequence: TGTGCCAGCAGCCCCCACCGGGCTCAAGAGACCCAGTACTTC. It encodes CASSPHRAQETQYF.

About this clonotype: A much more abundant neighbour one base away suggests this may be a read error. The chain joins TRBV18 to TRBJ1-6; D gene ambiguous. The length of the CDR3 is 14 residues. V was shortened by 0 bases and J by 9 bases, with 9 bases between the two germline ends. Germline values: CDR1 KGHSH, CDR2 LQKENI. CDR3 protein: CASSPPGTVSPLHF. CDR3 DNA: TGTGCCAGCTCACCACCAGGTACGGTTTCACCCCTCCACTTT. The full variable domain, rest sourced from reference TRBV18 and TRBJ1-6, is NAGVMQNPRHLVRRRGQEARLRCSPMKGHSHVYWYRQLPEEGLKFMVYLQKENIIDESGMPKERFSAEFPKEGPSILRIQQVVRGDSAAYFCASSPPGTVSPLHFGNGTRLTVT.

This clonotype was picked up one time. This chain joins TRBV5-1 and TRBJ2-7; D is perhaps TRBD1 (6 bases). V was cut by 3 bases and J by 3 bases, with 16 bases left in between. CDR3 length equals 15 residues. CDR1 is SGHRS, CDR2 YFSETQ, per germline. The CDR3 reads CASSSPRQADYEQYF. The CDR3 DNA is TGCGCCAGCAGCTCTCCTCGACAGGCGGACTACGAGCAGTACTTC. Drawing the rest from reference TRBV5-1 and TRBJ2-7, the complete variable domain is KAGVTQTPRYLIKTRGQQVTLSCSPISGHRSVSWYQQTPGQGLQFLFEYFSETQRNKGNFPGRFSGRQFSNSRSEMNVSTLELGDSALYLCASSSPRQADYEQYFGPGTRLTVT.

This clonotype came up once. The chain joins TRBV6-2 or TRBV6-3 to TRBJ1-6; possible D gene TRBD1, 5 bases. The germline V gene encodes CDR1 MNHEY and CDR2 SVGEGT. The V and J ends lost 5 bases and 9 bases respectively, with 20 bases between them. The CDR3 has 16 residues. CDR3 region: CASSTRTSRFVSPLHF. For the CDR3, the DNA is TGTGCCAGCAGTACGAGGACAAGCAGGTTCGTTTCACCCCTCCACTTT.

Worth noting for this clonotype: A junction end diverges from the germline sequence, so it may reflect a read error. CDR3 bases: TGTGCCAGCAGTTACCTTGATCAGCCCCAGCATTTT. Translation: CASSYLDQPQHF. The chain carries TRBV10-3 and TRBJ1-5; no clear D. CDR3 length: 12 residues. Germline-derived CDR1 and CDR2 are ENHRY and SYGVKD.

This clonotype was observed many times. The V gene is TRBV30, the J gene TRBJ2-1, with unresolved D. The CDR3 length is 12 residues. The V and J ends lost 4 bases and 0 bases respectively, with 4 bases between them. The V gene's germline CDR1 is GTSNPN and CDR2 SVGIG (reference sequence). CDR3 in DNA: TGTGCCTGGACGGACTCCTACAATGAGCAGTTCTTC. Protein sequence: CAWTDSYNEQFF.

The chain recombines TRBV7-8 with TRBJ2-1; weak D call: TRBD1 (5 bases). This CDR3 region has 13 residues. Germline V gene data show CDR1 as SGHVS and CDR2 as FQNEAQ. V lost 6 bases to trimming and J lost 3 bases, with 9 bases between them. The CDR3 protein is CASSPGHYNEQFF. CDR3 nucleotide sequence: TGTGCCAGCAGTCCCGGACACTACAATGAGCAGTTCTTC. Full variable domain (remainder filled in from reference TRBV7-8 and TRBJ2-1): GAGVSQSPRYKVAKRGQDVALRCDPISGHVSLFWYQQALGQGPEFLTYFQNEAQLDKSGLPSDRFFAERPEGSVSTLKIQRTQQEDSAVYLCASSPGHYNEQFFGPGTRLTVL.

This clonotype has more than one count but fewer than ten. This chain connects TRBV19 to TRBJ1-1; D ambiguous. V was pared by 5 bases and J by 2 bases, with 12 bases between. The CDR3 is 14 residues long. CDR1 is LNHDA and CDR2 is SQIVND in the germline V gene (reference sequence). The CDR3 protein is CASSPLAGNTEAFF. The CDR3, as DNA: TGTGCCAGTAGTCCCCTCGCAGGAAACACTGAAGCTTTCTTT.

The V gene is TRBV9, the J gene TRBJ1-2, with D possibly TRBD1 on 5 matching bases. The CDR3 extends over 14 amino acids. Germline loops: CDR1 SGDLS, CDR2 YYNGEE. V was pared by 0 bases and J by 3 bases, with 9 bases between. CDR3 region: CASSVVGTHYGYTF. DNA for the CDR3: TGTGCCAGCAGCGTAGTAGGGACTCACTATGGCTACACCTTC.

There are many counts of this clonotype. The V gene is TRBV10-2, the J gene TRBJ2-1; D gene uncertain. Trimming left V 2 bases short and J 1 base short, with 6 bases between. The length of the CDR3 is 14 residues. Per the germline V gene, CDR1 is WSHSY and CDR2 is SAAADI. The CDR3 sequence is CASSEAVSYNEQFF. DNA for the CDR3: TGCGCCAGCAGTGAGGCCGTTTCCTACAATGAGCAGTTCTTC.

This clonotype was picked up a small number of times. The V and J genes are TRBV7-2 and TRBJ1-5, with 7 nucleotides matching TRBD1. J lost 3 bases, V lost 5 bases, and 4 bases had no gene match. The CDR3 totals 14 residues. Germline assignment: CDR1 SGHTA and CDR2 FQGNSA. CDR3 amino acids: CASSTDRINQPQHF. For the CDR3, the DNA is TGTGCCAGCAGCACGGACAGGATCAATCAGCCCCAGCATTTT. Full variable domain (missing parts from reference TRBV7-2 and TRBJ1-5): GAGVSQSPSNKVTEKGKDVELRCDPISGHTALYWYRQSLGQGLEFLIYFQGNSAPDKSGLPSDRFSAERTGGSVSTLTIQRTQQEDSAVYLCASSTDRINQPQHFGDGTRLSIL.

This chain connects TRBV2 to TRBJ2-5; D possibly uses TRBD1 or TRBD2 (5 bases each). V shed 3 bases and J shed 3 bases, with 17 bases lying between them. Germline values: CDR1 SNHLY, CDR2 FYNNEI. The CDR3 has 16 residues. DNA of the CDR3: TGTGCCAGCAGTGAGGGGGTTTGGGGAATCAAAGAGACCCAGTACTTC. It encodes CASSEGVWGIKETQYF.

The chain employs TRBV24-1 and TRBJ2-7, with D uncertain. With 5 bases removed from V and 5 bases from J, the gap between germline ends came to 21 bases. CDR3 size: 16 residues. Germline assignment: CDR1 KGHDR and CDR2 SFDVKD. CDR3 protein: CATSGVSELGTDEQYF. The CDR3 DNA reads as TGTGCCACCAGTGGCGTTTCTGAACTCGGTACGGACGAGCAGTACTTC.

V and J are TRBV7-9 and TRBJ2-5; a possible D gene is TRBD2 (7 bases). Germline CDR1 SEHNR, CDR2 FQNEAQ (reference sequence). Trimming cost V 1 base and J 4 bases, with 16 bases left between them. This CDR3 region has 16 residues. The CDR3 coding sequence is TGTGCCAGCAGCTTAGGGGGGGGGCAGGAGAGAGAGACCCAGTACTTC. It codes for CASSLGGGQERETQYF.